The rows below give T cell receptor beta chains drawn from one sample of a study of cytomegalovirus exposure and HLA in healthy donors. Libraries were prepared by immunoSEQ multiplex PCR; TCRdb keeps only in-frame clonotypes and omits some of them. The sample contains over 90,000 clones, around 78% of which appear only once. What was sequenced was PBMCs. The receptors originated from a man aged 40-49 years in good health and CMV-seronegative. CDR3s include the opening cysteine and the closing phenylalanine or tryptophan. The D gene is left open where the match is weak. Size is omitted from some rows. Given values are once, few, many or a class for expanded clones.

DNA: TGTGCCAGCAGCGTGGGACAGGGGGATAATGGCTACACCTTC; CDR3: CASSVGQGDNGYTF; size: once; length: 14; D: TRBD1; J: TRBJ1-2; V: TRBV5-4
DNA: TGTGCCAGCAGCGTAGGCGGGGGCAACTATGGCTACACCTTC; CDR3: CASSVGGGNYGYTF; size: .; length: 14; D: .; J: TRBJ1-2; V: TRBV9
DNA: TGTGCCAGCAGTGAGCGCGGGAACAATGAGCAGTTCTTC; CDR3: CASSERGNNEQFF; size: once; length: 13; D: .; J: TRBJ2-1; V: TRBV25-1
DNA: TGTGCCAGCAGCTTAACGGCAGGGGAGGGTACAGATACGCAGTATTTT; CDR3: CASSLTAGEGTDTQYF; size: few; length: 16; D: .; J: TRBJ2-3; V: TRBV7-9
DNA: TGTGCCTGGAGCCGACAGGCCTATGAAGCTTTCTTT; CDR3: CAWSRQAYEAFF; size: .; length: 12; D: .; J: TRBJ1-1; V: TRBV30
DNA: TGTGCCAGCAGTGATTTTCGGACAGGGTTAAACTACGAGCAGTACTTC; CDR3: CASSDFRTGLNYEQYF; size: .; length: 16; D: TRBD1; J: TRBJ2-7; V: TRBV6-1
DNA: TGTGCCAGCTCACCACGGGGCGAGAGAGCCAAAAACATTCAGTACTTC; CDR3: CASSPRGERAKNIQYF; size: .; length: 16; D: .; J: TRBJ2-4; V: TRBV18
DNA: TGCGCCAGCAGCTTCGGGACTAGCGGGGGGGGAAGCGGGGATGAGCAGTTCTTC; CDR3: CASSFGTSGGGSGDEQFF; size: few; length: 18; D: TRBD2; J: TRBJ2-1; V: TRBV4-1
DNA: TGTGCCAGCAGCTTACCGTCGGTCGGGGAGACCCAGTACTTC; CDR3: CASSLPSVGETQYF; size: .; length: 14; D: .; J: TRBJ2-5; V: TRBV5-6
DNA: TGTGCCAGCAGTTACGGGGCCCGGGGGGGTGAAAAACTGTTTTTT; CDR3: CASSYGARGGEKLFF; size: .; length: 15; D: .; J: TRBJ1-4; V: TRBV6-5
DNA: TGTGCCCGCCGACAGGGGAATTCACCCCTCCACTTT; CDR3: CARRQGNSPLHF; size: .; length: 12; D: TRBD1; J: TRBJ1-6; V: TRBV30
DNA: TGCAGCGTTGAAGCGAGGCAGGGGGCCACTGAAGCTTTCTTT; CDR3: CSVEARQGATEAFF; size: .; length: 14; D: TRBD1; J: TRBJ1-1; V: TRBV29-1
DNA: TGTGCCAGCAGTTTATCGGCAGGGACCTACGAGCAGTACTTC; CDR3: CASSLSAGTYEQYF; size: few; length: 14; D: .; J: TRBJ2-7; V: TRBV27
DNA: TGTGCCAGCGAACCCGGGGGGCAACTCAATGAGCAGTTCTTC; CDR3: CASEPGGQLNEQFF; size: .; length: 14; D: .; J: TRBJ2-1; V: TRBV2
DNA: TGTGCCAGCATTAGCGGGGCCCGCGTTGAGCAGTACTTC; CDR3: CASISGARVEQYF; size: once; length: 13; D: TRBD2; J: TRBJ2-7; V: TRBV2
DNA: TGTGCCAGTAGTCCCGGGGGAGGGACAGGGAAAACAGATACGCAGTATTTT; CDR3: CASSPGGGTGKTDTQYF; size: .; length: 17; D: TRBD1; J: TRBJ2-3; V: TRBV19
DNA: TGTGCCAGCAGTCTCCAAGGGGCCCAAGATACGCAGTATTTT; CDR3: CASSLQGAQDTQYF; size: .; length: 14; D: .; J: TRBJ2-3; V: TRBV6-5
DNA: TGTGCCAGCCCTTCCGCTACAGAAAATAGCAATCAGCCCCAGCATTTT; CDR3: CASPSATENSNQPQHF; size: .; length: 16; D: .; J: TRBJ1-5; V: TRBV7-2
DNA: TGTGCCAGCTCACCCACCGGCTCCTACGAGCAGTACTTC; CDR3: CASSPTGSYEQYF; size: .; length: 13; D: .; J: TRBJ2-7; V: TRBV18
DNA: TGTGCCAGTACGACAGATTCCTACGAGCAGTACTTC; CDR3: CASTTDSYEQYF; size: .; length: 12; D: .; J: TRBJ2-7; V: TRBV7-9
DNA: TGTGCCAGCAGCCCCGGGGGGTACTTCTACACCTTC; CDR3: CASSPGGYFYTF; size: .; length: 12; D: .; J: TRBJ1-2; V: TRBV7-3
DNA: TGCAGCGTTATTCGACCGGGACAGGGATATGGCTACACCTTC; CDR3: CSVIRPGQGYGYTF; size: .; length: 14; D: TRBD1; J: TRBJ1-2; V: TRBV29-1
DNA: TGCGCCAGCAGCTTGGGACTAGCGGGGGGGAACCCCTACGAGCAGTACTTC; CDR3: CASSLGLAGGNPYEQYF; size: .; length: 17; D: TRBD2; J: TRBJ2-7; V: TRBV5-1
DNA: TGTGCCAGCAGCGCAAGCCGGGACAGGCCCTACGAGCAGTACTTC; CDR3: CASSASRDRPYEQYF; size: .; length: 15; D: TRBD1; J: TRBJ2-7; V: TRBV9